This T cell receptor (beta chain) is from a study of shared clonotypes between healthy human individuals. Original data processing: From ImmunoSEQ came sequences covering only the junction and carrying no quality scores, so filtering differed. Data came from immunoSEQ multiplex PCR; TCRdb stores just in-frame clones and leaves some out. The DNA gave D and trimming, while V, J and clone size come from that table. Found here are roughly 490,000 clones, about three quarters of them singletons; the top ten hold 10% to 15%. HIV-negative, healthy adults without recent acute infections or vaccinations were the donors. General observations from the study: Owing to a small donor count, the genetic and exposure-history diversity represented was limited.

The count of this clone is one. Its specificity is not known. Material for sequencing was PBMCs. This TCR was sampled from a woman aged 40 to 50 in good health. Some clones in this sample may be carry-over from other donors' samples.

The CDR3: CASSQELPTRQYF. Here the CDR3 DNA reads TGTGCCAGCAGCCAAGAACTTCCAACAAGGCAGTACTTC. The chain recombines TRBV4-2 with TRBJ2-7; D not certain. Between the trimmed V and J ends, which lost 0 bases and 9 bases, there was a span of 12 bases. The germline V gene encodes CDR1 LGHNA and CDR2 YNFKEQ. This CDR3 is 13 amino acids long.